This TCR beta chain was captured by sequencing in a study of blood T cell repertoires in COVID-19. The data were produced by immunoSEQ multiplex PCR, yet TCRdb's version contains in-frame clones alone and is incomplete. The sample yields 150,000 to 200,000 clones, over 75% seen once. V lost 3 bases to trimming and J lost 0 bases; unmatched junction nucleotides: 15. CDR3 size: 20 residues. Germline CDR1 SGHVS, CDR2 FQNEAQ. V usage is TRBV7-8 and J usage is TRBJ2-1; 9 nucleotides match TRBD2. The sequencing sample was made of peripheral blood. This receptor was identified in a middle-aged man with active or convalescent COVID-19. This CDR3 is CASSFGVRSGGTSSYNEQFF. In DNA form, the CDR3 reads TGTGCCAGCAGCTTCGGGGTGAGGAGCGGGGGGACGAGCTCCTACAATGAGCAGTTCTTC.